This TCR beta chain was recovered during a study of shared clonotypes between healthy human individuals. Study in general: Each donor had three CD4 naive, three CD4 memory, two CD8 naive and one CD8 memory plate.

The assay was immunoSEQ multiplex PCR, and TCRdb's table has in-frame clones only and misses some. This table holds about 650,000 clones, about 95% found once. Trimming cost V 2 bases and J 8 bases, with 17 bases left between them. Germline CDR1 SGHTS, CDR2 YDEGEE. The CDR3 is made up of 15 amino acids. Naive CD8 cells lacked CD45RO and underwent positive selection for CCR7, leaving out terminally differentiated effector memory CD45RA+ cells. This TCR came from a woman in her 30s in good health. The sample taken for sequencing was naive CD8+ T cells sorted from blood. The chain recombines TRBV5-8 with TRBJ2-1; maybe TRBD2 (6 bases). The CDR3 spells CASSFDAGTRDEQFF. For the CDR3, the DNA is TGTGCCAGCAGCTTCGACGCGGGAACCCGCGATGAGCAGTTCTTC.